This is a list of T cell receptor beta chains from one sample in a study of siplizumab effects on memory and regulatory T cells. Assay: immunoSEQ multiplex PCR; the TCRdb copy retains only in-frame clones and omits some. This sample carries about 100,000 clones, approximately 92% of them seen once, and the ten largest clones take roughly 2.7%. Source material: CD4+ T cells sorted from blood. These receptors originate from a human donor in good health. Some clones in this sample may be carry-over from other donors' samples. The CDR3 runs from the conserved cysteine through the conserved F or W. The D gene is left open where the match is weak. A clone size is listed for some rows: how often the clone was seen (once, few, many), or a class if it is expanded.

V	size	J	D	CDR3	DNA
TRBV19	NA	TRBJ1-3	NA	CASSISGGHFRGRGNTIYF	TGTGCCAGTAGTATAAGCGGAGGTCACTTTAGAGGGCGCGGAAACACCATATATTTT
TRBV6-1	NA	TRBJ1-1	NA	CAIEEYVNTEAFF	TGTGCCATTGAGGAGTATGTGAACACTGAAGCTTTCTTT
TRBV29-1	NA	TRBJ2-2	TRBD2	CSAGTSGRSGELFF	TGCAGCGCTGGGACTAGCGGGAGGTCCGGGGAGCTGTTTTTT
TRBV5-1	NA	TRBJ2-5	NA	CASSLASGQETQYF	TGCGCCAGCAGCTTGGCCAGTGGGCAGGAGACCCAGTACTTC
TRBV2	once	TRBJ1-2	TRBD1	CASSMGQNYGYTF	TGTGCCAGCAGTATGGGACAGAACTATGGCTACACCTTC
TRBV20-1	few	TRBJ1-1	NA	CSARGGSKAFF	TGCAGTGCTAGAGGGGGGAGCAAAGCTTTCTTT
TRBV6-5	NA	TRBJ2-1	NA	CASSPEWRLASEQFF	TGTGCCAGCAGCCCGGAGTGGCGGCTAGCTAGCGAGCAGTTCTTC